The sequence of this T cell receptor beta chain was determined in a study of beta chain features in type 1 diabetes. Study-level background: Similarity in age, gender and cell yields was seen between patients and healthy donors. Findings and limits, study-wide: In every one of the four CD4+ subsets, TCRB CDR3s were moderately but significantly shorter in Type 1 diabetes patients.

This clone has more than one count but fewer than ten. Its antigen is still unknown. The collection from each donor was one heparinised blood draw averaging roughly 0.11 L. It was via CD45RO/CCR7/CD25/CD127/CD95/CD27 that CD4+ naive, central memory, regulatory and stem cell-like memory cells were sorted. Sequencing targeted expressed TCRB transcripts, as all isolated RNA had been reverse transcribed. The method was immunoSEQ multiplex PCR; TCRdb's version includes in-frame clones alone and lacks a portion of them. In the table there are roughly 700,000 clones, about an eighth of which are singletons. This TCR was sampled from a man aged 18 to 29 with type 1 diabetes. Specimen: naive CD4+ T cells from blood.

CDR3 bases: TGTGCCAGCAGCCTCGGGGGGTCCAAAAACATTCAGTACTTC. This sequence encodes CASSLGGSKNIQYF. J is TRBJ2-4 and V is TRBV28; 7 positions agree with TRBD2. Trimming removed 6 bases from V and 2 bases from J; junction bases left unmatched: 4. Germline V gives CDR1 MDHEN, CDR2 SYDVKM. The CDR3 runs 14 residues. The whole variable domain, remainder taken from reference TRBV28 and TRBJ2-4, is DVKVTQSSRYLVKRTGEKVFLECVQDMDHENMFWYRQDPGLGLRLIYFSYDVKMKEKGDIPEGYSVSREKKERFSLILESASTNQTSMYLCASSLGGSKNIQYFGAGTRLSVL.